The sequence of this T cell receptor beta chain was determined in a study of regulatory T cells in long-lasting Graves disease. Study details: Graves' patients, newly diagnosed, had taken antithyroid drugs under 3 months.

This clonotype was picked up many times. Its antigen is unknown. Arm-PCR of CDR3 regions and iRepertoire HTBI primers were the basis on which TCR beta libraries were built. Each CDR3 protein gets one entry after TCRdb re-called the multiplex PCR reads with MiXCR. This repertoire shows some 320,000 distinct CDR3 sequences, 15% to 20% found once; its top ten account for approximately 35%. The trim removed 5 bases at V and 7 bases at J, leaving 7 bases unmatched. The CDR3 runs 14 residues. General study results and limits: Newly diagnosed patients had higher TCR diversity than persistent Graves' patients did. Having only a small sample size may have limited accuracy.

Time point defined: newly diagnosed GD, antithyroid drugs for less than 3 months. Scientists built the TCR library using RNA that was extracted from PBMCs. An endocrinology department in Xi'an, China, supplied the patients. The chain carries TRBV12-3 or TRBV12-4 and TRBJ1-4, with 7 bases matching TRBD1. Sample: peripheral blood mononuclear cells (PBMCs), taken at new diagnosis, from a patient treated with antithyroid drugs. This TCR came from a female donor with Graves disease. The CDR3 DNA reads TGTGCCAGCAGTCCAGGGGGAGGGAGTGAAAAACTGTTTTTT. Its translation: CASSPGGGSEKLFF.